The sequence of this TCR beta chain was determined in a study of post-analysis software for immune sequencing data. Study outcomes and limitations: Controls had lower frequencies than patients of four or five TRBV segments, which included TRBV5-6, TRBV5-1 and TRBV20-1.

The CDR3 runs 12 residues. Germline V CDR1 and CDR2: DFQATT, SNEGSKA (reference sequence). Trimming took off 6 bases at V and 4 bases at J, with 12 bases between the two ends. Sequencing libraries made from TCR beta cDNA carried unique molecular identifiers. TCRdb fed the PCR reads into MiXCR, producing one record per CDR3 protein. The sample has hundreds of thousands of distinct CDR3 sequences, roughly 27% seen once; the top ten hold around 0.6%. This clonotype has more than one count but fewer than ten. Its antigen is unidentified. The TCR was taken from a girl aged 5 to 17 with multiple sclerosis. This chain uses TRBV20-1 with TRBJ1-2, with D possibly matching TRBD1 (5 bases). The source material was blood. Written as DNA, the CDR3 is TGCAGTGCCCCGGGACGGCTCTATGGCTACACCTTC. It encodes CSAPGRLYGYTF.